One and the same sample provided the 19 T cell receptor beta chains below, sequenced in a study of memory CD4+ T cells and cytomegalovirus serostatus (dated by TCRdb to between 2017 and 2020). Receptor amplification or capture employed the immunoSEQ multiplex PCR assay. The source is immuneACCESS, and TCRdb retained only in-frame sequences with V and J called. Part of the clones is not carried over; for the studies checked, unresolved V genes explain less than half of this, and the remainder is unexplained. A total of about 64,000 clones appear in this sample, over 60% of them only once. The ten largest clonotypes hold 0.88% of the sample. A FACSAria II was used to sort memory CD4+ T cells, defined as single viable CD3+CD4+CD8-CD45RO+ cells. Sequences were obtained from memory CD4+ T cells from blood. The receptors come from an adult in good health and CMV-seronegative.

V gene TRBV5-1 combines with J gene TRBJ1-4, with 7 positions matching TRBD1. The CDR3 runs 16 residues. Per the germline V gene, CDR1 is SGHRS and CDR2 is YFSETQ. Trimming took 3 bases from V and 0 from J; bases not matched to a gene: 5. The CDR3 sequence is CASSSGQDTTNEKLFF. DNA for the CDR3: TGCGCCAGCAGCTCCGGACAGGATACAACTAATGAAAAACTGTTTTTT.

A few counts support this clone. This chain links TRBV10-3 with TRBJ1-1, with D possibly being TRBD1 (6 bases). From germline, CDR1 is ENHRY and CDR2 SYGVKD. V lost 8 bases to trimming and J lost 3 bases, with 13 bases between them. The CDR3 spans 13 residues. CDR3 protein: CAIGHRVDTEAFF. The CDR3 DNA follows: TGTGCCATCGGCCACAGGGTGGACACTGAAGCTTTCTTT.

This clone was detected once. The rearrangement joins TRBV7-2 to TRBJ2-5; D remains ambiguous. The V and J ends lost 5 bases and 7 bases respectively, with 11 bases between them. In germline, CDR1 is SGHTA, CDR2 FQGNSA. The CDR3 consists of 12 residues. The CDR3, as DNA: TGTGCCAGCAGCGCAGACCCGGGGACCCAGTACTTC. Translation gives CASSADPGTQYF.

The chain combines TRBV2 with TRBJ2-1, with D uncertain. Germline V gene sequence: CDR1 SNHLY, CDR2 FYNNEI. V was clipped by 4 bases and J by 6 bases, with 10 bases between them. This CDR3 is built from 13 residues. The CDR3 spells CASSAIIFNEQFF. CDR3 sequence (DNA): TGTGCCAGCAGTGCCATTATATTCAATGAGCAGTTCTTC.

This clone was observed a few times. J is TRBJ1-2 and V is TRBV18; D is undetermined. Trimming took off 3 bases at V and 2 bases at J, with 10 bases between the two ends. The CDR3 loop spans 14 amino acids. Germline assignment: CDR1 KGHSH and CDR2 LQKENI. CDR3 sequence reads: CASSPQQENYGYTF. CDR3 nucleotides: TGTGCCAGCTCACCGCAACAAGAAAACTATGGCTACACCTTC.

The gene calls are TRBV29-1 and TRBJ1-2; a possible D gene is TRBD1 (5 bases). Germline assignment: CDR1 SQVTM and CDR2 ANQGSEA. V dropped 6 bases and J dropped 2 bases, with 16 bases sitting between them. CDR3 length: 14 residues. The CDR3 DNA reads TGCAGCGTCGCGACCGGGCAGGGCAACTATGGCTACACCTTC. As protein: CSVATGQGNYGYTF.

The chain is built from TRBV10-3 and TRBJ2-5; 8 bases match TRBD1. The length of the CDR3 is 18 residues. The germline V gene encodes CDR1 ENHRY and CDR2 SYGVKD. V dropped 3 bases and J dropped 1; count of bases not matched to a gene: 13. Here the CDR3 reads CAISDPQTGTGIQETQYF. The CDR3 DNA sequence: TGTGCCATCAGTGACCCACAAACAGGGACAGGCATCCAAGAGACCCAGTACTTC.

This sequence joins TRBV7-9 and TRBJ1-5; no firm D call. CDR1 SEHNR and CDR2 FQNEAQ come from the germline V gene (reference sequence). Trimming took 5 bases from V and 4 from J, leaving 18 bases between them. This CDR3 region has 16 residues. CDR3 nucleotide sequence: TGTGCCAGCAGCAAAAATCGGGGTAAGGTGAATCAGCCCCAGCATTTT. Protein: CASSKNRGKVNQPQHF.

V is TRBV19 and J is TRBJ1-2, with D maybe TRBD1 (5 bases). The germline V gene encodes CDR1 LNHDA and CDR2 SQIVND (reference sequence). The CDR3 has 15 residues. V was trimmed by 1 base and J by 4 bases, leaving 13 bases between them. CDR3 loop: CASSIAKGPSYGYTF. CDR3 coding DNA: TGTGCCAGTAGTATAGCGAAGGGACCAAGCTATGGCTACACCTTC.

The gene calls are TRBV6-6 and TRBJ1-2; the D gene is possibly TRBD1 (5 bases). The CDR3 has 16 residues. Trimming took 0 bases from V and 1 from J, leaving 12 bases between them. CDR1 is MNHNY and CDR2 is SVGAGI in the germline V gene (reference sequence). CDR3 DNA: TGTGCCAGCAGTTACTCGATCAGGCAGGGTAACTATGGCTACACCTTC. This translates into CASSYSIRQGNYGYTF.

The chain uses TRBV27 and TRBJ2-3; D uncertain. The CDR3 has 13 amino acids. From germline, CDR1 is MNHEY and CDR2 SMNVEV (reference sequence). V gave up 5 bases and J gave up 5 bases, with 11 bases separating them. DNA of the CDR3: TGTGCCAGCAGTCAAAGGGTGGTAGATACGCAGTATTTT. The encoded protein is CASSQRVVDTQYF.

This rearrangement joins TRBV7-3 to TRBJ2-1; TRBD2 matches at 9 bases. This CDR3 region has 16 residues. CDR1 is SGHTA and CDR2 is FQGTGA in the germline V gene. Trimming at V came to 1 base and at J to 2 bases, leaving 3 bases not matched to a gene. Written as DNA, the CDR3 is TGTGCCAGCAGCTTAATGGGCGGGGGGGCCTACAATGAGCAGTTCTTC. Amino acids: CASSLMGGGAYNEQFF.

In its sample, this clone was seen once. This chain's CDR3 is CASSEARLAGGETQYF. In nucleotides, the CDR3 is TGTGCCAGCAGTGAAGCCAGACTAGCGGGGGGTGAGACCCAGTACTTC. The chain links TRBV6-1 to TRBJ2-5; TRBD2 matches at 13 bases. V shed 0 bases and J 5 bases; nucleotides not matched to a gene: 3. The CDR3 covers 16 residues. Germline CDR1 reads MNHNS; CDR2 reads SASEGT.

The rearrangement uses TRBV2 and TRBJ2-2, with 7 bases lining up with TRBD1. Per the germline V gene, CDR1 is SNHLY and CDR2 is FYNNEI. The CDR3 length is 14 residues. After removal of 6 bases from V and 5 bases from J, the junction contained 6 bases not matched to a gene. The CDR3 loop is CASRRTGMTGELFF. CDR3 DNA sequence: TGTGCCAGCAGGAGGACAGGCATGACCGGGGAGCTGTTTTTT.

The V and J genes are TRBV27 and TRBJ1-5, with 9 bases fitting TRBD1. The V segment lost 6 bases and the J segment 0 bases; nucleotides outside the gene matches: 3. Germline CDR1 and CDR2: MNHEY and SMNVEV (reference sequence). The length of the CDR3 is 15 residues. The CDR3 bases are TGTGCCAGCAGAGCGACAGGGGGTAGCAATCAGCCCCAGCATTTT. Translating it yields CASRATGGSNQPQHF.

This CDR3 reads CASSRDVNYGYTF. The CDR3 coding sequence is TGTGCCAGCAGCCGGGACGTAAACTATGGCTACACCTTC. The chain carries TRBV14 and TRBJ1-2; tentative D call: TRBD1 (5 bases). Per germline, CDR1 SGHDN and CDR2 FVKESK. This CDR3 is 13 amino acids long. The V gene lost 4 bases and the J gene lost 2 bases, with 8 bases spanning the gap.

V usage is TRBV30 and J usage is TRBJ2-7, with TRBD2 matching 10 bases. The CDR3 covers 14 residues. J lost 5 bases, V lost 0 bases, and 4 bases had no gene match. Germline lookup yields CDR1 GTSNPN and CDR2 SVGIG (reference sequence). CDR3 in DNA: TGTGCCTGGAGTGTGTGGCTAGCGGGGGACGAGCAGTACTTC. It is translated as CAWSVWLAGDEQYF.

CDR3 protein: CASSHRDYEQYF. The CDR3 coding sequence is TGTGCCAGCAGTCACAGGGATTACGAGCAGTACTTC. The V call is TRBV28, the J call TRBJ2-7; possible D gene TRBD1, 6 bases. The ends were cut back, 5 bases at V and 4 bases at J, with 9 bases in the middle. This CDR3 is built from 12 residues. Germline V CDR1 and CDR2: MDHEN, SYDVKM.

V and J are TRBV4-2 and TRBJ2-7, with 12 bases matching TRBD2. The J segment lost 7 bases and the V segment lost 8 bases, leaving 9 bases of the junction unmatched. The V gene's germline CDR1 is LGHNA and CDR2 YNFKEQ. The CDR3 sequence is 14 residues long. The CDR3 spells CASGLAGGPKEQYF. The CDR3 DNA reads TGTGCCAGCGGTCTAGCGGGAGGGCCGAAGGAGCAGTACTTC.